These 26 T cell receptor beta chains originate from one sample sequenced in a study of blood T cell repertoires in COVID-19. TCRdb keeps only in-frame clones here, not all; method: immunoSEQ multiplex PCR. The sample contains tens of thousands of clones, roughly 80% of which appear only once. Source material: peripheral blood. Source of these receptors: a man between 50 and 59 years old with COVID-19, enrolled during active disease.

The J gene is TRBJ2-1, the V gene TRBV4-2; TRBD1 is a possible D gene (5 bases). Trimming took off 3 bases at V and 6 bases at J, with 12 bases between the two ends. The CDR3 loop spans 14 amino acids. Germline values: CDR1 LGHNA, CDR2 YNFKEQ. The CDR3 spells CASSQGLWFNEQFF. The DNA for the CDR3 is TGTGCCAGCAGCCAGGGGCTCTGGTTCAATGAGCAGTTCTTC.

This chain joins TRBV10-3 and TRBJ2-4; 12 bases fit TRBD2. The CDR3 contains 13 residues. Looked up from germline, CDR1 is ENHRY and CDR2 is SYGVKD. J was trimmed by 5 bases and V by 10 bases; bases with no gene match: 3. CDR3 protein: CATGTSGQNIQYF. The CDR3 bases are TGTGCCACCGGGACTAGCGGGCAAAACATTCAGTACTTC.

The rearrangement links TRBV19 to TRBJ2-3, with 8 nucleotides matching TRBD1. This CDR3 is 15 amino acids long. In germline, CDR1 is LNHDA, CDR2 SQIVND (reference sequence). Losses at the gene ends were 4 bases for V and 6 bases for J; bases not matched to a gene: 9. Written as DNA, the CDR3 is TGTGCCAGTAGTAGGAGTCCAGGGGGCGCGGATACGCAGTATTTT. Protein product: CASSRSPGGADTQYF.

The chain recombines TRBV7-9 with TRBJ2-3; D is unclear. The V gene lost 0 bases and the J gene lost 3 bases, with 19 bases spanning the gap. Germline CDR1 reads SEHNR; CDR2 reads FQNEAQ (reference sequence). There are 18 residues in the CDR3. The DNA for the CDR3 is TGTGCCAGCAGCTTAGCTCTGGCGGTTGTTTCTCCTACAGATACGCAGTATTTT. Protein product: CASSLALAVVSPTDTQYF.

The chain links TRBV13 to TRBJ1-6; 7 positions agree with TRBD1. There are 15 residues in the CDR3. The ends lost 5 bases at V and 6 bases at J; junction bases unmatched: 7. In germline, CDR1 is PRHDT, CDR2 FYEKMQ (reference sequence). The chain's CDR3 is CASSTWTGRNSPLHF. CDR3 bases: TGTGCCAGCAGCACTTGGACAGGTCGTAATTCACCCCTCCACTTT. Full variable domain (missing parts from reference TRBV13 and TRBJ1-6): AAGVIQSPRHLIKEKRETATLKCYPIPRHDTVYWYQQGPGQDPQFLISFYEKMQSDKGSIPDRFSAQQFSDYHSELNMSSLELGDSALYFCASSTWTGRNSPLHFGNGTRLTVT.

This rearrangement joins TRBV5-1 to TRBJ2-5; D might be TRBD1 (5 bases). Trimming cost V 5 bases and J 4 bases, with 15 bases left between them. The germline gives CDR1 SGHRS, CDR2 YFSETQ. The CDR3 consists of 14 residues. The CDR3 loop reads CASSPAGQGETQYF. The CDR3 DNA reads TGCGCCAGCAGTCCGGCCGGTCAGGGAGAGACCCAGTACTTC.

The CDR3 DNA is TGTGCCATCAGTCCTACTAAGAGCTCCTACGAGCAGTACTTC. This translates into CAISPTKSSYEQYF. The chain employs TRBV10-3 and TRBJ2-7, with D hard to call. V was shortened by 5 bases and J by 0 bases, with 11 bases between the two germline ends. Looked up from germline, CDR1 is ENHRY and CDR2 is SYGVKD. The CDR3 runs 14 residues.

The chain recombines TRBV5-1 with TRBJ2-1, with TRBD1 matching over 7 bases. The CDR3 is 15 amino acids. Germline lookup yields CDR1 SGHRS and CDR2 YFSETQ. Trimming took 1 base from V and 3 from J; bases not matched to a gene: 4. This CDR3 is CASSLTTGSYNEQFF. For the CDR3, the DNA is TGCGCCAGCAGCTTGACGACAGGGAGCTACAATGAGCAGTTCTTC.

J is TRBJ2-1 and V is TRBV7-9; 8 nucleotides line up with TRBD2. The length of the CDR3 is 16 residues. CDR1 is SEHNR and CDR2 is FQNEAQ in the germline V gene (reference sequence). V was clipped by 5 bases and J by 7 bases; unmatched bases: 13. CDR3 protein: CASSLPTGGGRNEQFF. The CDR3, as DNA: TGTGCCAGCAGCCTCCCGACCGGCGGGGGGAGGAATGAGCAGTTCTTC.

The chain is built from TRBV7-3 and TRBJ2-2, with D possibly matching TRBD1 (6 bases). This CDR3 comprises 15 residues. The germline V gene encodes CDR1 SGHTA and CDR2 FQGTGA. Trimming took 5 bases from V and 3 from J, leaving 13 bases between them. The CDR3 nucleotides read TGTGCCAGCAGCGCCGGGACACCGGACACCGGGGAGCTGTTTTTT. Its protein product is CASSAGTPDTGELFF.

Points on this clone: Its ends do not fully match the called genes, so a read error is possible. V gene TRBV27 combines with J gene TRBJ1-6; no clear D. CDR3 length equals 13 residues. Per the germline V gene, CDR1 is MNHEY and CDR2 is SMNVEV (reference sequence). CDR3 nucleotide sequence: TGTGCCAGCAGTTTAAAGGAGTATTCCCCCCTCCACTTT. Its protein is CASSLKEYSPLHF.

The chain uses TRBV7-9 and TRBJ1-1, with D possibly matching TRBD1 (6 bases). Trimming pared 2 bases from V and 8 bases from J, leaving 15 bases between. The germline gives CDR1 SEHNR, CDR2 FQNEAQ (reference sequence). The CDR3 runs 14 residues. The CDR3 loop reads CASSLRGAQAEAFF. In nucleotides, the CDR3 is TGTGCCAGCAGCTTACGGGGGGCACAAGCAGAAGCTTTCTTT.

The genes are TRBV4-2 and TRBJ2-6; weak D call: TRBD1 (6 bases). V was clipped by 0 bases and J by 3 bases, with 18 bases between them. There are 19 residues in the CDR3. The germline gives CDR1 LGHNA, CDR2 YNFKEQ. This CDR3 is CASSQDPGQGPGGANVLTF. Here the CDR3 DNA reads TGTGCCAGCAGCCAAGATCCGGGACAAGGCCCGGGTGGGGCCAACGTCCTGACTTTC.

V is TRBV5-4 and J is TRBJ1-4; 10 bases agree with TRBD1. The CDR3 is 16 amino acids. Unmatched junction bases numbered 7, after V lost 4 bases and J lost 4 bases. The V gene's germline CDR1 is SGHNT and CDR2 YYREEE (reference sequence). CDR3 in DNA: TGTGCCAGCAGCCTCGGACAGGGGGGGGTTAATGAAAAACTGTTTTTT. It yields the protein CASSLGQGGVNEKLFF.

This clone was observed a few times. The chain is built from TRBV9 and TRBJ1-1; the match to TRBD1 covers 7 bases. The germline V gene encodes CDR1 SGDLS and CDR2 YYNGEE. The CDR3 totals 16 residues. Trimming took 3 bases from V and 1 from J; bases not matched to a gene: 9. Written as DNA, the CDR3 is TGTGCCAGCAGCGGACCCACCGGGACAGAGAACACTGAAGCTTTCTTT. It translates to CASSGPTGTENTEAFF. Drawing the rest from reference TRBV9 and TRBJ1-1, the complete variable domain is DSGVTQTPKHLITATGQRVTLRCSPRSGDLSVYWYQQSLDQGLQFLIQYYNGEERAKGNILERFSAQQFPDLHSELNLSSLELGDSALYFCASSGPTGTENTEAFFGQGTRLTVV.

The chain couples TRBV4-1 to TRBJ2-1; TRBD2 aligns across 10 bases. Germline assignment: CDR1 MGHRA and CDR2 YSYEKL. The CDR3 sequence is 15 residues long. With 0 bases clipped from V and 7 bases from J, the junction kept 3 bases outside the gene matches. The CDR3 nucleotides read TGCGCCAGCAGCCAAGAAACTAGCGGGAATAATGAGCAGTTCTTC. It yields the protein CASSQETSGNNEQFF.

This clone was counted once. This chain's CDR3 is CASSFGRTGRFDEQFF. CDR3 DNA: TGTGCCAGCAGCTTTGGGAGGACAGGGAGGTTTGATGAGCAGTTCTTC. V and J are TRBV5-4 and TRBJ2-1; 8 bases are a match to TRBD1. V trimming: 2 bases; J trimming: 8 bases; junction bases outside the gene matches: 12. The germline CDR1 and CDR2 sequences are SGHNT and YYREEE (reference sequence). There are 16 residues in the CDR3.

The chain links TRBV7-2 to TRBJ1-2; 9 bases agree with TRBD1. The CDR3 has 15 residues. Trimming took 0 bases from V and 2 from J; bases not matched to a gene: 1. Germline CDR1 and CDR2: SGHTA and FQGNSA. The DNA of the CDR3 is TGTGCCAGCAGCTTAGCGGGACAGGGAAACTATGGCTACACCTTC. Protein: CASSLAGQGNYGYTF.

In this sample, this clone turned up once. The chain links TRBV3-1 (or the pseudogene TRBV3-2) to TRBJ2-5, with 12 bases that match TRBD2. Trimming cost V 2 bases and J 3 bases; bases outside gene matches: 7. This CDR3 comprises 17 residues. Germline V CDR1 and CDR2: LGHDT, YNNKEL (reference sequence). The CDR3 region has the DNA TGTGCCAGCAGCCAACCAAATCGACTAGCGGGAGAAGAGACCCAGTACTTC. Its protein is CASSQPNRLAGEETQYF.

This chain connects TRBV7-9 to TRBJ2-7; no reliable D call. CDR3 length: 14 amino acids. Trimming stripped 3 bases from V and 0 bases from J, with 9 bases between. The germline V gene encodes CDR1 SEHNR and CDR2 FQNEAQ (reference sequence). The CDR3 DNA sequence: TGTGCCAGCAGCTTCACACAGAGCTCCTACGAGCAGTACTTC. Translated: CASSFTQSSYEQYF.

A single count supports this clone. The V call is TRBV10-3, the J call TRBJ1-2; a weak D match, TRBD1 (5 bases). The germline V gene has CDR1 ENHRY and CDR2 SYGVKD. The germline V and J ends were trimmed by 7 bases and 7 bases, with 16 bases remaining between them. The CDR3 has 13 amino acids. The CDR3 sequence: CAITPREGFGYTF. The CDR3 nucleotides read TGTGCCATCACCCCCAGGGAAGGTTTTGGCTACACCTTC.

The CDR3 DNA sequence: TGTGCCAGCAGCGTGGCCACCCCGGGGGTCGGAGAGACCCAGTACTTC. It translates to CASSVATPGVGETQYF. The chain combines TRBV9 with TRBJ2-5; maybe TRBD2 (6 bases). This CDR3 comprises 16 residues. Germline assignment: CDR1 SGDLS and CDR2 YYNGEE. V was cut by 2 bases and J by 4 bases, with 18 bases left in between. Full variable domain (rest looked up from reference TRBV9 and TRBJ2-5): DSGVTQTPKHLITATGQRVTLRCSPRSGDLSVYWYQQSLDQGLQFLIQYYNGEERAKGNILERFSAQQFPDLHSELNLSSLELGDSALYFCASSVATPGVGETQYFGPGTRLLVL.

The chain has TRBV18 and TRBJ2-7; tentatively, D is TRBD1 (6 bases). The CDR3 has 13 residues. V was cut by 2 bases and J by 7 bases, with 12 bases left in between. Germline CDR1 KGHSH, CDR2 LQKENI. CDR3 coding DNA: TGTGCCAGCTCACCAGGGACACTACGGGAGCAGTACTTC. Translation gives CASSPGTLREQYF.

This clone was observed a handful of times. The rearrangement uses TRBV6-6 and TRBJ2-7; D not resolved. The CDR3 has 15 residues. The germline CDR1 and CDR2 sequences are MNHNY and SVGAGI (reference sequence). Trimming took 5 bases from V and 6 from J, leaving 20 bases between them. The CDR3 is CASSKLLRTTSEQYF. The CDR3 DNA reads as TGTGCCAGCAGTAAACTCCTCCGCACTACGAGCGAGCAGTACTTC.

The chain is built from TRBV30 and TRBJ2-1; TRBD2 agrees at 7 bases. This CDR3 comprises 14 residues. The J segment lost 4 bases and the V segment lost 2 bases, leaving 5 bases of the junction unmatched. Germline V CDR1 and CDR2: GTSNPN, SVGIG (reference sequence). CDR3 nucleotides: TGTGCCTGGAGTTTGGCTAGCGGTTACAATGAGCAGTTCTTC. Its translation: CAWSLASGYNEQFF.

The rearrangement uses TRBV5-8 and TRBJ2-4; a possible D gene is TRBD1 (5 bases). Per germline, CDR1 SGHTS and CDR2 YDEGEE. The CDR3 is made up of 14 amino acids. The V and J ends lost 8 bases and 1 base respectively, with 13 bases between them. The CDR3 region has the DNA TGTGCCAGAAGTTCCTCAGGGGCCAAAAACATTCAGTACTTC. Residues: CARSSSGAKNIQYF.